The rows below give T cell receptor beta chains drawn from one sample of a study of OX40 agonist ivuxolimab in advanced cancers. Sequenced by immunoSEQ multiplex PCR; TCRdb stores in-frame clones only, minus some. The profile covers some 30,000 clones, with roughly 80% appearing a single time and around 23% taken by the ten largest. The specimen comprised CD4+ or CD8+ T cells sorted from blood, sampled in a trial of the OX40 agonist ivuxolimab. All receptors come from an adult with an advanced solid tumor such as melanoma, head and neck, liver or kidney cancer. Each CDR3 is given with its conserved first and last residue. Fields, in order: V gene, clone size, D gene, J gene, CDR3 DNA, CDR3 protein. D genes are given only for firm matches. Some rows have no size entry. The others give once, few or many, or a class for an expanded clone.

V gene: TRBV28
clone size: .
D gene: .
J gene: TRBJ2-5
CDR3 DNA: TGTGCCAGCAGCCTGGGGGCAGTCCAAGAGACCCAGTACTTC
CDR3 protein: CASSLGAVQETQYF

V gene: TRBV4-3
clone size: .
D gene: .
J gene: TRBJ1-1
CDR3 DNA: TGCGCCAGCAGCCAAAGGGGCAACACTGAAGCTTTCTTT
CDR3 protein: CASSQRGNTEAFF

V gene: TRBV7-9
clone size: .
D gene: .
J gene: TRBJ2-3
CDR3 DNA: TGTGCCAGCAGCTCCCCGGGTGGGGAGAATAGGAATACGCAGTATTTT
CDR3 protein: CASSSPGGENRNTQYF

V gene: TRBV14
clone size: few
D gene: .
J gene: TRBJ1-1
CDR3 DNA: TGTGCCAGCAGCCATACAGGGAACCCTGAAGCTTTCTTT
CDR3 protein: CASSHTGNPEAFF

V gene: TRBV5-8
clone size: .
D gene: .
J gene: TRBJ2-7
CDR3 DNA: TGTGCCAGCAGGACCTACGAGCAGTACTTC
CDR3 protein: CASRTYEQYF

V gene: TRBV6-5
clone size: .
D gene: TRBD1
J gene: TRBJ2-7
CDR3 DNA: TGTGCCAGCAGTTACGCGACAGGGGACGAGCAGTACTTC
CDR3 protein: CASSYATGDEQYF

V gene: TRBV7-3
clone size: .
D gene: .
J gene: TRBJ2-1
CDR3 DNA: TGTGCCAGCAGCCCTGGAAACAATGAGCAGTTCTTC
CDR3 protein: CASSPGNNEQFF

V gene: TRBV28
clone size: .
D gene: TRBD1
J gene: TRBJ1-4
CDR3 DNA: TGTGCCAGCAGTGCCCCCGGGACAGGGTCTAATGAAAAACTGTTTTTT
CDR3 protein: CASSAPGTGSNEKLFF

V gene: TRBV6-5
clone size: .
D gene: .
J gene: TRBJ1-1
CDR3 DNA: TGTGCCAGCAGTTACCGTGGCCCCTTCACTGAAGCTTTCTTT
CDR3 protein: CASSYRGPFTEAFF

V gene: TRBV11-1
clone size: few
D gene: .
J gene: TRBJ2-5
CDR3 DNA: TGTGCCAGCAGCTTTTACGGCAATAGCGAGGTGGGAGAGACCCAGTACTTC
CDR3 protein: CASSFYGNSEVGETQYF

V gene: TRBV9
clone size: medium-sized
D gene: TRBD1
J gene: TRBJ2-1
CDR3 DNA: TGTGCCAGCAGCGTAGCTTACAGGGGCGGCGAGCAGTTCTTC
CDR3 protein: CASSVAYRGGEQFF

V gene: TRBV6-4
clone size: .
D gene: .
J gene: TRBJ1-4
CDR3 DNA: TGTGCCAGCAGGCCGGGACCGAGAAGGTGTAATGAAAAACTGTTTTTT
CDR3 protein: CASRPGPRRCNEKLFF

V gene: TRBV10-3
clone size: .
D gene: TRBD2
J gene: TRBJ2-7
CDR3 DNA: TGTGCCATCAGTGAGTCGGTGGCGGGAGGCCACGAGCAGTACTTC
CDR3 protein: CAISESVAGGHEQYF